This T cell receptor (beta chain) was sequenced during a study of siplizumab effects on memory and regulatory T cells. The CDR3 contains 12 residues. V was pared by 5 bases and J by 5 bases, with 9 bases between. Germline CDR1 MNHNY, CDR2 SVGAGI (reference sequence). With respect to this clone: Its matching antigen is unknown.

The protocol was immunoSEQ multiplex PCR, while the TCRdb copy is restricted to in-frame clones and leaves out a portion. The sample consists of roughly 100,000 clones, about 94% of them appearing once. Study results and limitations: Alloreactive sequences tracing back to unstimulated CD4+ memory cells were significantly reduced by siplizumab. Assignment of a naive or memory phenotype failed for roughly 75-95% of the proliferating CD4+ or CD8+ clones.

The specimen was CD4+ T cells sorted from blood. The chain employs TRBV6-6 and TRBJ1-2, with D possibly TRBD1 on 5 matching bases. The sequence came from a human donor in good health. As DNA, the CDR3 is TGTGCCAGCAGTCTTGGGACGTATGGCTACACCTTC. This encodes CASSLGTYGYTF.